This T cell receptor beta chain was sequenced for a study of PD-L1 blockade in urothelial cancer. In the study overall: Most of the 29 patients were men whose urothelial cancer was bladder-origin.

Findings and caveats of the study: Stronger expansion of tumor-associated clones in blood at 3 weeks distinguished durable-benefit patients.

The method was immunoSEQ multiplex PCR; TCRdb's version includes in-frame clones alone and lacks a portion of them. This table has around 100,000 clones, 91% appearing once. In the case of this clone: Its antigen is still unknown.

This sample's time point: peripheral blood 6 weeks after treatment start. The study enrolled patients with locally advanced or metastatic urothelial carcinoma. Trimming took 1 base from V and 5 from J, leaving 12 bases between them. The germline V gene has CDR1 LGHNA and CDR2 YSLEER. The CDR3 is made up of 15 amino acids. The sample was PBMCs, taken around atezolizumab (anti-PD-L1) treatment. This TCR derives from a man in his sixties with urothelial cancer. This chain connects TRBV4-3 to TRBJ2-1; weak D call: TRBD1 (5 bases). CDR3 bases: TGCGCCAGCAGCCAAGCGGGCAGGGCTAACAATGAGCAGTTCTTC. It yields the protein CASSQAGRANNEQFF.